The T cell receptor (beta chain) described here comes from a study of CD8 T cells in ankylosing spondylitis. Study observations and caveats: Disease-linked clones bore a CD8+ phenotype and were relatively rare in peripheral blood. In ankylosing spondylitis patients, matched synovial fluid reportedly showed significant enrichment of disease-linked clones.

TCR beta libraries were made by quantitative 5'-RACE with molecular barcodes. TCRdb re-derived calls from the 5' RACE reads in MiXCR, one entry per CDR3 protein. Here the sample spans about 240,000 distinct CDR3 sequences, under 12% being singletons. This clonotype has at least ten counts. What it binds is not known. V gave up 11 bases and J gave up 3 bases, with 16 bases separating them. This CDR3 region has 14 residues. Germline values: CDR1 SSHAT, CDR2 FNYEAQ (reference sequence). The clonotype was recovered from a male donor with ankylosing spondylitis or in good health (not recorded which). The V call is TRBV7-7, the J call TRBJ2-2; D assignment may be TRBD1 or TRBD2 (5 bases each). Input material: blood, either unsorted or a sorted T cell fraction (not recorded which). CDR3 sequence (DNA): TGTGCCCCTCCCCTGGGGGATCACACCGGGGAGCTGTTTTTT. Translation gives CAPPLGDHTGELFF.